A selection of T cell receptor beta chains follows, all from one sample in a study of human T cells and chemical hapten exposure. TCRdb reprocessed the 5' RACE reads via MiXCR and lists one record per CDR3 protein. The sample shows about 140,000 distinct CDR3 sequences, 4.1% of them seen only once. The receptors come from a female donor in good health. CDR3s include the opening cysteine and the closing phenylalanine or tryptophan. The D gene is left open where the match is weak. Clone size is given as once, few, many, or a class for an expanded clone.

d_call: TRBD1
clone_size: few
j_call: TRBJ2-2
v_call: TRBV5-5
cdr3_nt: TGTGCCAGCAGCGACAACAGGGGAAACACCGGGGAGCTGTTTTTT
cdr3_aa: CASSDNRGNTGELFF

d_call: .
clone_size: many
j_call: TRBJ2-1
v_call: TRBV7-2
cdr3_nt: TGTGCCAGCAGCTCTAGGGGGGGCGGGGTATCCTACAATGAGCAGTTCTTC
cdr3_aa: CASSSRGGGVSYNEQFF

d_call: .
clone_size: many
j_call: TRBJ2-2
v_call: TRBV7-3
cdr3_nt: TGTGCCAGCAGCTTAATGAACACCGGGGAGCTGTTTTTT
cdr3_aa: CASSLMNTGELFF

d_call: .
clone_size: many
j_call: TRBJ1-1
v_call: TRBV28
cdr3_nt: TGTGCCAGCAGTCTAAACATTCCCGCTGAAGCTTTCTTT
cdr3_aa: CASSLNIPAEAFF

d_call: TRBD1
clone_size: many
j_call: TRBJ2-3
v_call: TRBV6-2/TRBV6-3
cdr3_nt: TGTGCCAGCAGTCAGGACAGGGGGCTGGTGGATACGCAGTATTTT
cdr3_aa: CASSQDRGLVDTQYF

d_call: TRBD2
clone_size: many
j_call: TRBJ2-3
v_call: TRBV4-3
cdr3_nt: TGCGCCAGCAGCCAAGACCCGAGTTCTAGCGGGGGCCCTACCTATAGCACAGATACGCAGTATTTT
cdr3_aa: CASSQDPSSSGGPTYSTDTQYF

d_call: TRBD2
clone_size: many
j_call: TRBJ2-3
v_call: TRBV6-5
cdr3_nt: TGTGCCAGTGCGGGGGGCCGCACAGATACGCAGTATTTT
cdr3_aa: CASAGGRTDTQYF

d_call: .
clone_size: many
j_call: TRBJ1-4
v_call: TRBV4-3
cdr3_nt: TGCGCCAGCAGCCAAAGATGGGACTTACCCAATGAAAAACTGTTTTTT
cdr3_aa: CASSQRWDLPNEKLFF

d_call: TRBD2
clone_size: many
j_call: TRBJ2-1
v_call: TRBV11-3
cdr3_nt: TGTGCCAGCAGCCTTCAGTTCGGGGGGGGCTACAATGAGCAGTTCTTC
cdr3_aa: CASSLQFGGGYNEQFF

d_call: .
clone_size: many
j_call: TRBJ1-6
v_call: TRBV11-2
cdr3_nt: TGTGCCAGCAGCTTAACGTGGGATAATTCACCCCTCCACTTT
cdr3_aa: CASSLTWDNSPLHF

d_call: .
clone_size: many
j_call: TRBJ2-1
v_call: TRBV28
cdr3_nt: TGTGCCAGCAGTTTGCCCGGGGGCCGCTACAATGAGCAGTTCTTC
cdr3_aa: CASSLPGGRYNEQFF

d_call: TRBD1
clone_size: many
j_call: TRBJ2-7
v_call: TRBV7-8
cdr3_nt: TGTGCCAGCAGCTATGACAGGGGAACCTACGAGCAGTACTTC
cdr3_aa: CASSYDRGTYEQYF

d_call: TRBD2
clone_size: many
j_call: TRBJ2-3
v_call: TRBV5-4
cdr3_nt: TGTGCCAGCAGCTTCACGGGGGGGGCGGCAGATACGCAGTATTTT
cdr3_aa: CASSFTGGAADTQYF

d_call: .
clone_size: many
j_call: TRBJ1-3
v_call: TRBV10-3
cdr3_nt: TGTGCCAGCATCAGTGGAAACACCATATATTTT
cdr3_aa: CASISGNTIYF

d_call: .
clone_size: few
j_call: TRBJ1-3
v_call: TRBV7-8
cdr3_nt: TGTGCCAGCAGCAACCGGACGGTGCGCTCTGGAAACACCATATATTTT
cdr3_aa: CASSNRTVRSGNTIYF

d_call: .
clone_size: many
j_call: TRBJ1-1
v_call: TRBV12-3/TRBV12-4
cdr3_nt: TGTGCCAGCAGTTTTGCGGAAACTGAAGCTTTCTTT
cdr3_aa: CASSFAETEAFF

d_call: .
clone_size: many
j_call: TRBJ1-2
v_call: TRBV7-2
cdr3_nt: TGTGCCAGCAGCCCAAACGGCCCCCGCCAGGGCCCCCGAGGGACTAACTATGGCTACACCTTC
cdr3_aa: CASSPNGPRQGPRGTNYGYTF

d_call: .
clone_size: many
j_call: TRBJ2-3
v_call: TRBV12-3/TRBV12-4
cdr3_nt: TGTGCCAGCAGTTTGGTTGTGGGAGCGGCAGATACGCAGTATTTT
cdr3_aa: CASSLVVGAADTQYF